The source of this T cell receptor (beta chain) is a study of naive and memory T cell subsets. This clonotype was seen many times. Its target is not known. Both TRBC1 and TRBC2 were covered by a beta constant-region primer of two equimolar oligonucleotides. A 12-nucleotide UMI and the SP2 primer were added to the cDNA 3' end by oligonucleotide ligation. MiXCR, run by TCRdb on the UMI-ligation and nested PCR reads, gives a single entry per CDR3 protein. The sample consists of some 150,000 distinct CDR3 sequences, over 15% of them appearing once. J lost 5 bases, V lost 5 bases, and 8 bases had no gene match. The V gene's germline CDR1 is SEHNR and CDR2 FQNEAQ (reference sequence). This CDR3 has 16 residues. Notes on the study in general: No ground truth validated the naive and memory repertoire findings. Gini index rose across naive, CM, EM and EMRA in CD4 and CD8.

Material for sequencing was naive CD4+ T cells from blood. The receptor was isolated from a human donor in good health. V and J are TRBV7-9 and TRBJ2-3, with 12 bases aligning to TRBD2. The CDR3 loop reads CASSRRLAGVVDTQYF. As DNA, the CDR3 is TGTGCCAGCAGCCGTCGACTAGCGGGAGTCGTAGATACGCAGTATTTT.